The 25 T cell receptor beta chains presented below share a single source sample, sequenced in a study of cytomegalovirus exposure and HLA in healthy donors. PCR was performed using 60 Vbeta and 13 Jbeta primers. Profiling relied on immunoSEQ multiplex PCR, and the TCRdb table lists in-frame clones only, not all of them. The repertoire holds 200,000 to 250,000 clones, with more than 65% as singletons. The sequenced sample was PBMCs. These receptors were taken from a woman aged 25 to 39 in good health and CMV-seronegative.

The J gene is TRBJ1-4, the V gene TRBV5-5; the match to TRBD1 covers 8 bases. The V gene's germline CDR1 is SGHKS and CDR2 YYEKEE (reference sequence). The CDR3 is 16 amino acids. The V segment lost 1 base and the J segment 7 bases; nucleotides outside the gene matches: 9. The CDR3 is CASSLYSGGAFEKLFF. The CDR3 DNA sequence: TGTGCCAGCAGCTTGTATTCAGGGGGCGCGTTTGAAAAACTGTTTTTT.

The V gene is TRBV2, the J gene TRBJ2-7, with TRBD1 matching over 10 bases. The CDR3 length is 15 residues. The germline gives CDR1 SNHLY, CDR2 FYNNEI. V was clipped by 7 bases and J by 3 bases; unmatched bases: 9. This chain's CDR3 is CASTQEGQGNYEQYF. CDR3 DNA sequence: TGTGCCAGCACCCAGGAGGGACAGGGGAACTACGAGCAGTACTTC.

Only one count was recorded for this clone. The V gene is TRBV14, the J gene TRBJ1-6, with 10 positions matching TRBD1. With 1 base clipped from V and 4 bases from J, the junction kept 7 bases outside the gene matches. Looked up from germline, CDR1 is SGHDN and CDR2 is FVKESK. The CDR3 loop spans 18 amino acids. The DNA for the CDR3 is TGTGCCAGCAGCCAAGTGGGACAGGGGTCGAAATATAATTCACCCCTCCACTTT. As protein: CASSQVGQGSKYNSPLHF.

The rearrangement joins TRBV7-2 to TRBJ2-1, with D possibly matching TRBD2 (6 bases). CDR1 is SGHTA and CDR2 is FQGNSA in the germline V gene. V was shortened by 5 bases and J by 2 bases, with 16 bases between the two germline ends. The CDR3 is 16 amino acids. CDR3 DNA sequence: TGTGCCAGCAGCCCAATGGGGGGTTCCACCTACAATGAGCAGTTCTTC. It is translated as CASSPMGGSTYNEQFF.

The CDR3 nucleotides are TGTGCCTGGACAGTAGGGGTAGGCTACCACGAGCAGTACTTC. It encodes CAWTVGVGYHEQYF. V usage is TRBV30 and J usage is TRBJ2-7, with D perhaps matching TRBD1 (5 bases). CDR1 is GTSNPN, CDR2 SVGIG, per germline (reference sequence). This CDR3 has 14 residues. V lost 4 bases and J 5 bases, leaving 18 bases between the germline ends.

V and J are TRBV6-1 and TRBJ1-3; TRBD1 is a possible D gene (5 bases). This CDR3 region has 15 residues. In germline, CDR1 is MNHNS, CDR2 SASEGT. V lost 5 bases and J 8 bases, leaving 19 bases between the germline ends. This CDR3 is CASSPGTAGQHTIYF. The CDR3 coding sequence is TGTGCCAGCAGTCCCGGGACGGCGGGGCAACACACCATATATTTT.

The rearrangement links TRBV12-1 to TRBJ2-1; TRBD2 is taken as the D call from the table, unchecked against the DNA. TRBV12-1 is classified as a pseudogene. The CDR3 totals 16 residues. The CDR3 DNA reads TGTGCCAGCCGAACCCCCGATTTTCTAGCCTACAATGAGCAGTTCTTC. Amino acid sequence: CASRTPDFLAYNEQFF.

CDR3 coding DNA: TGTGCCAGCAGTAGAGGCGGCTCTGGCTACACCTTC. It yields the protein CASSRGGSGYTF. The chain has TRBV6-5 and TRBJ1-2; D unresolved. The CDR3 loop spans 12 amino acids. Germline V lookup: CDR1 MNHEY, CDR2 SVGAGI. The V gene lost 5 bases and the J gene lost 7 bases, with 11 bases spanning the gap.

This clone turned up a few times. The genes are TRBV5-6 and TRBJ2-3; TRBD1 matches at 8 bases. CDR1 is SGHDT, CDR2 YYEEEE, per germline. J lost 1 base, V lost 4 bases, and 8 bases had no gene match. The CDR3 covers 16 residues. CDR3 DNA: TGTGCCAGCAGCGAAATCGACAGGGGACGCACAGATACGCAGTATTTT. Encoded protein: CASSEIDRGRTDTQYF.

This rearrangement joins TRBV7-6 to TRBJ2-7, with D tentatively TRBD1 (5 bases). The germline V gene has CDR1 SGHVS and CDR2 FNYEAQ. V shed 1 base and J shed 1 base, with 8 bases lying between them. CDR3 length equals 14 residues. The DNA of the CDR3 is TGTGCCAGCAGCTTAGTGAAGGGGTCCTACGAGCAGTACTTC. It encodes CASSLVKGSYEQYF.

The gene calls are TRBV29-1 and TRBJ2-7; 11 bases map to TRBD2. CDR3 length equals 11 residues. Trimming at V came to 7 bases and at J to 6 bases, leaving 2 bases not matched to a gene. Germline V CDR1 and CDR2: SQVTM, ANQGSEA. For the CDR3, the DNA is TGCAGCGCCGGGACTAGCGGCGAGCAGTACTTC. Translated: CSAGTSGEQYF.

The chain combines TRBV18 with TRBJ2-7; D perhaps matches TRBD1 (5 bases). Between the trimmed V and J ends, which lost 3 bases and 2 bases, there was a span of 14 bases. This CDR3 region has 15 residues. Germline CDR1 is KGHSH and CDR2 is LQKENI. CDR3 sequence reads: CASSPRPRATYEQYF. DNA of the CDR3: TGTGCCAGCTCACCCCGTCCCAGGGCAACCTACGAGCAGTACTTC.

The chain links TRBV7-9 to TRBJ2-7; TRBD1 agrees at 7 bases. The CDR3 covers 14 residues. Germline lookup yields CDR1 SEHNR and CDR2 FQNEAQ (reference sequence). J lost 2 bases, V lost 4 bases, and 5 bases had no gene match. The CDR3 nucleotides read TGTGCCAGCAGCTCCGGGACAGACACCTACGAGCAGTACTTC. Its translation: CASSSGTDTYEQYF.

This clone was seen more than once but under ten times. The chain couples TRBV6-1 to TRBJ1-2; D gene ambiguous. The CDR3 is made up of 13 amino acids. In germline, CDR1 is MNHNS, CDR2 SASEGT. The V end was cut by 5 bases, the J end by 10 bases, with 17 bases between. As DNA, the CDR3 is TGTGCCAGCAGTTGGGCAGGAGGTAGGGACTACACCTTC. Protein sequence: CASSWAGGRDYTF.

This chain connects TRBV2 to TRBJ1-5; 7 bases agree with TRBD1. The CDR3 loop spans 14 amino acids. The junction had 17 bases not matched to a gene; V was cut back by 6 bases and J by 15 bases. Germline loops: CDR1 SNHLY, CDR2 FYNNEI. The CDR3 spells CASSYSGRDSLPHF. The CDR3 region has the DNA TGTGCCAGCAGCTATTCGGGTCGGGACAGCCTGCCGCATTTT.

The chain recombines TRBV19 with TRBJ1-5; possible D gene TRBD1, 5 bases. Germline V gives CDR1 LNHDA, CDR2 SQIVND (reference sequence). Trimming cost V 8 bases and J 1 base, with 12 bases left between them. The length of the CDR3 is 14 residues. CDR3 sequence (DNA): TGTGCCAGTTCTGAGTGGGGCAGCAATCAGCCCCAGCATTTT. This sequence encodes CASSEWGSNQPQHF.

The chain joins TRBV4-2 to TRBJ2-3; possible D gene TRBD1, 5 bases. V shed 2 bases and J shed 2 bases, with 14 bases lying between them. The CDR3 consists of 16 residues. Germline values: CDR1 LGHNA, CDR2 YNFKEQ. The CDR3 coding sequence is TGTGCCAGCAGCCAACCGGCTTTGGGGCCCACAGATACGCAGTATTTT. Its protein is CASSQPALGPTDTQYF.

CDR3 loop: CASRGGTLEAFF. CDR3 DNA: TGTGCCAGTAGGGGGGGAACCCTTGAAGCTTTCTTT. The chain is built from TRBV19 and TRBJ1-1; D perhaps matches TRBD1 (5 bases). The length of the CDR3 is 12 residues. V lost 6 bases, J lost 7 bases, and 12 bases lay in between. Germline V CDR1 and CDR2: LNHDA, SQIVND (reference sequence).

The chain combines TRBV18 with TRBJ2-7; TRBD2 agrees at 8 bases. This CDR3 has 15 amino acids. Germline V CDR1 and CDR2: KGHSH, LQKENI. Losses at the gene ends were 0 bases for V and 3 bases for J; bases not matched to a gene: 4. CDR3 DNA sequence: TGTGCCAGCTCACCACCGGGCGGGGGGCTCTACGAGCAGTACTTC. Protein: CASSPPGGGLYEQYF.

The CDR3, as DNA: TGTGCCAGCAGCTTAACCGGCAGGGAAGGGGACTATGGCTACACCTTC. Encoded protein: CASSLTGREGDYGYTF. This chain uses TRBV7-3 with TRBJ1-2; maybe TRBD1 (5 bases). CDR3 length: 16 amino acids. Germline V CDR1 and CDR2: SGHTA, FQGTGA. V lost 0 bases and J lost 3, with 14 bases in between.

This clone was observed a single time. The chain has TRBV28 and TRBJ2-6, with 12 bases identical to TRBD1. V lost 6 bases to trimming and J lost 0 bases; unmatched junction nucleotides: 6. CDR3 size: 18 residues. Germline loops: CDR1 MDHEN, CDR2 SYDVKM. CDR3 sequence reads: CASSSGTGGHSGANVLTF. For the CDR3, the DNA is TGTGCCAGCAGCTCCGGGACAGGGGGCCACTCTGGGGCCAACGTCCTGACTTTC.

The chain links TRBV9 to TRBJ2-1; D gene uncertain. From germline, CDR1 is SGDLS and CDR2 YYNGEE. The length of the CDR3 is 14 residues. V was trimmed by 0 bases and J by 8 bases, leaving 12 bases between them. In DNA, the CDR3 is TGTGCCAGCAGCGTAGACTGGTCCCTGGATGAGCAGTTCTTC. This codes for CASSVDWSLDEQFF.

This chain links TRBV6-4 with TRBJ1-5; D gene ambiguous. Trimming left V 3 bases short and J 5 bases short, with 8 bases between. Germline V CDR1 and CDR2: MRHNA, SNTAGT. The CDR3 length is 13 residues. This CDR3 is CASSEERDQPQHF. The DNA of the CDR3 is TGTGCCAGCAGTGAGGAGAGGGATCAGCCCCAGCATTTT.

The CDR3 here is CASSSNQWGGRRAEAFF. DNA for the CDR3: TGTGCCAGCAGCTCCAACCAGTGGGGGGGCCGGCGCGCTGAAGCTTTCTTT. The chain combines TRBV7-8 with TRBJ1-1; maybe TRBD1 (6 bases). Germline values: CDR1 SGHVS, CDR2 FQNEAQ. V lost 4 bases and J 6 bases, leaving 24 bases between the germline ends. CDR3 length: 17 amino acids.

The chain carries TRBV7-9 and TRBJ1-1; 7 bases line up with TRBD1. V gave up 5 bases and J gave up 5 bases; unmatched junction bases: 8. The germline CDR1 and CDR2 sequences are SEHNR and FQNEAQ (reference sequence). This CDR3 has 14 amino acids. CDR3 DNA sequence: TGTGCCAGCAGCGCGACAGGGAGTGAGACTGAAGCTTTCTTT. Its protein product is CASSATGSETEAFF.